At least ten counts were recorded for the clone carrying this TCR beta chain. The data stem from a study of neurological immune-mediated disorders. TCRdb fed the 5' RACE reads into MiXCR, producing one record per CDR3 protein. The data hold 55,000 to 70,000 distinct CDR3 sequences, with 4% to 6% observed a single time. The ends lost 3 bases at V and 5 bases at J; junction bases unmatched: 0. This CDR3 is built from 13 residues. The sequence came from a woman aged 50 to 60 with multiple sclerosis. The sample consisted of PBMCs. V and J are TRBV12-3 or TRBV12-4 and TRBJ1-4; 7 bases fit TRBD1. The CDR3 loop reads CASSLDRNEKLFF. The CDR3 DNA follows: TGTGCCAGCAGTTTGGACAGGAATGAAAAACTGTTTTTT.